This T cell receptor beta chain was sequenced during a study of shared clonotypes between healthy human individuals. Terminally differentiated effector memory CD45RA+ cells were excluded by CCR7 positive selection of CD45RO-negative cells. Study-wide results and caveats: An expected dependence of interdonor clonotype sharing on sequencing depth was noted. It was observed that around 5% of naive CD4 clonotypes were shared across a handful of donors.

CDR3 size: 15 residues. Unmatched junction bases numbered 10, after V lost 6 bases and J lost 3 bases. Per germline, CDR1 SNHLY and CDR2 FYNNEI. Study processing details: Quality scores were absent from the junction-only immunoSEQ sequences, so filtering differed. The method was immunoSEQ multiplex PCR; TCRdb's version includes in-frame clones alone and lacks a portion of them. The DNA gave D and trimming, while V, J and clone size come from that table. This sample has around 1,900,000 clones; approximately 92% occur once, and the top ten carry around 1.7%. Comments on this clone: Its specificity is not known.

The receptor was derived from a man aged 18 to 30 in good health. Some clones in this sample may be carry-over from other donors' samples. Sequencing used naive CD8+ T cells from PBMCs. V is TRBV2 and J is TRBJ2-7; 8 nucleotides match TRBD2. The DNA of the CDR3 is TGTGCCAGCAGGGATCTGAGCGGGAGCCGCTACGAGCAGTACTTC. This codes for CASRDLSGSRYEQYF.